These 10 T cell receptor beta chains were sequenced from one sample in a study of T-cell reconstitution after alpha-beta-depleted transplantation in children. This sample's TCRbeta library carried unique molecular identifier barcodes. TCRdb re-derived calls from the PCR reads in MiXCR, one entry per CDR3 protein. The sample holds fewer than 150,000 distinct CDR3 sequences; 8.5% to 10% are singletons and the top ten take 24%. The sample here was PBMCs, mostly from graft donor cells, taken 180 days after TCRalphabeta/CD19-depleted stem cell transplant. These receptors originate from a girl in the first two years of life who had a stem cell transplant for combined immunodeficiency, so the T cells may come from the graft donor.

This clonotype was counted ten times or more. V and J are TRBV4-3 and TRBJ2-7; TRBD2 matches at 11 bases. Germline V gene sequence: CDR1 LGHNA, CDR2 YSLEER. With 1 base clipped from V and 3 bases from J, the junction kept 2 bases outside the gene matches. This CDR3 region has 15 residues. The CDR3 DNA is TGCGCCAGCAGCCAAGGAGGGACTAGCGGCTACGAGCAGTACTTC. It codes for CASSQGGTSGYEQYF.

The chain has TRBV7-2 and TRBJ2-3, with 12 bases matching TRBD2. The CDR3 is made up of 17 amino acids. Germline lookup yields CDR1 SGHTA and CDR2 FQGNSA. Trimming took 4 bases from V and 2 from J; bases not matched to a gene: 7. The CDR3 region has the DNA TGTGCCAGCAGCTCCGAGACTAGCGGGGGCCCCACAGATACGCAGTATTTT. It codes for CASSSETSGGPTDTQYF.

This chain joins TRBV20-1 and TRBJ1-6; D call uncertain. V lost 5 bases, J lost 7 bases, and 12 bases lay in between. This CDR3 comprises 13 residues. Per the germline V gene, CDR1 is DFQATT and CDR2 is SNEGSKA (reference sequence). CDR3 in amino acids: CSASGVGNSPLHF. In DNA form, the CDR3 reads TGCAGTGCTTCCGGGGTCGGCAATTCACCCCTCCACTTT.

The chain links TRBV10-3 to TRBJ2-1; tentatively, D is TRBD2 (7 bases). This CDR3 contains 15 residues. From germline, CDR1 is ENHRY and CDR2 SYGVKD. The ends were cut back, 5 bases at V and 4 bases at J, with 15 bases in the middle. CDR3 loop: CAISTGRGDYNEQFF. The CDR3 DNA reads TGTGCCATCAGTACAGGGAGGGGGGATTACAATGAGCAGTTCTTC.

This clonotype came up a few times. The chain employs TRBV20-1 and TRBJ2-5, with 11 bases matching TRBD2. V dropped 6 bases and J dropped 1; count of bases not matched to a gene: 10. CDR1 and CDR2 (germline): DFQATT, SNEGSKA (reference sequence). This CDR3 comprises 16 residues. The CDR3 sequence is CSANTPSGGPQETQYF. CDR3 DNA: TGCAGTGCCAACACCCCTAGCGGGGGGCCCCAAGAGACCCAGTACTTC.

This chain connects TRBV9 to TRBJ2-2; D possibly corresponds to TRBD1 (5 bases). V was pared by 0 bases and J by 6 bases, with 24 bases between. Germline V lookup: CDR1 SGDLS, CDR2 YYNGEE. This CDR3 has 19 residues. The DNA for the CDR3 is TGTGCCAGCAGCGTAGACTCCACAGGCAGGCTCGGCGGTTCCGGGGAGCTGTTTTTT. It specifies CASSVDSTGRLGGSGELFF.

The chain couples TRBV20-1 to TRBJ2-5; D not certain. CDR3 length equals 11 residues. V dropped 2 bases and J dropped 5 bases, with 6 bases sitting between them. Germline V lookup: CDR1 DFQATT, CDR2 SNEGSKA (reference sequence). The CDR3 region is CSARRTETQYF. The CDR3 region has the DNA TGCAGTGCTAGAAGGACGGAGACCCAGTACTTC.

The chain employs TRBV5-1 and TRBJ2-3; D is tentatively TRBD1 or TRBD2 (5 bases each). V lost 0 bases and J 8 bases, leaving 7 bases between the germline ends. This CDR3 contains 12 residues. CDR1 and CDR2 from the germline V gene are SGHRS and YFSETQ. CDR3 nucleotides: TGCGCCAGCAGCTTGGAGGGGAGTACGCAGTATTTT. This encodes CASSLEGSTQYF.

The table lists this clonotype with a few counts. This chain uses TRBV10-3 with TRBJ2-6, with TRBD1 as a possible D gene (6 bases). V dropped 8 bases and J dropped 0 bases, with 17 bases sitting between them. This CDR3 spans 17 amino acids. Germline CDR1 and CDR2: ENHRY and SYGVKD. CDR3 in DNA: TGTGCCATCCAGATGACAGGCCAGAACTCTGGGGCCAACGTCCTGACTTTC. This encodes CAIQMTGQNSGANVLTF.

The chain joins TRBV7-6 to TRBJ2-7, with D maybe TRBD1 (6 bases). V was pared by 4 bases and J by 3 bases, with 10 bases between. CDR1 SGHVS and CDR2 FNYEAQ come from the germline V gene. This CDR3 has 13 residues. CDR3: CASSSYRVYEQYF. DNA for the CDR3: TGTGCCAGCAGCTCGTACAGGGTCTACGAGCAGTACTTC.